The rows below give T cell receptor beta chains drawn from one sample of a study of T cell repertoires in cytomegalovirus infection. TCRdb fed the reads into MiXCR, producing one record per CDR3 protein. The repertoire has 170,000 or so distinct CDR3 sequences, roughly an eighth of them found once; the top ten carry 27%. The specimen sequenced was PBMCs. The receptors shown here come from a human donor in good health (CMV status not recorded). Some clones in this sample may be carry-over from other donors' samples. The CDR3 runs from the conserved cysteine through the conserved F or W.

>TRBJ1-1|TRBV5-6
CASSPPDRENTEAFF
>TRBJ1-6|TRBV30
CAWSKQYNSPLHF
>TRBJ2-7|TRBV6-6
CASRMTGESREQYF
>TRBJ2-6|TRBV28
CASRHLGGSGANVLTF
>TRBJ2-7|TRBV28
CASSLLGAPGTSAYEQYF
>TRBJ2-3|TRBV20-1
CSAPRGARKDTQYF
>TRBJ2-3|TRBV29-1
CSAAPGQGTDTQYF
>TRBJ1-3|TRBV10-3
CAISESRTVVSTLYF
>TRBJ2-5|TRBV19
CASSTPGQRETQYF
>TRBJ1-6|TRBV12-3/TRBV12-4
CASRKTGDGDTKPLHF